This T cell receptor (beta chain) was retrieved from a study of shared clonotypes between healthy human individuals. Germline CDR1 reads LGHNA; CDR2 reads YSLEER. This CDR3 comprises 19 residues. V shed 3 bases and J 2 bases; nucleotides not matched to a gene: 18. Clones were sequenced by immunoSEQ multiplex PCR, and TCRdb holds only the in-frame ones, with some missing. The sample holds more than 450,000 clones; roughly 78% are singletons and the top ten take 10% to 15%. What was sequenced was PBMCs. The V call is TRBV4-3, the J call TRBJ2-7; TRBD1 matches 8 bases. This sequence was found in a woman in her 40s in good health. Some clones in this sample may be carry-over from other donors' samples. The CDR3 region has the DNA TGCGCCAGCAGCCAGGAATATACTCCGGGACAGGTGATCCCCTACGAGCAGTACTTC. Residues: CASSQEYTPGQVIPYEQYF.